The entry that follows covers one T cell receptor beta chain sequence. Its antigen remains unknown. The entry originates in a study of CD8 T cells in Susac syndrome. Findings of the study overall: Individuals included in the TCR sequencing and HLA analysis were acknowledged by the study to be relatively few in number.

Negative isolation yielded CD8+ and CD4+ T cells; FACS enriched TEMRA cells. With random hexamers, about 0.45 to 1 ug RNA was reverse transcribed. Amplification of TCR beta CDR3 used immunoSEQ multiplex PCR across 54 Vbeta and 13 Jbeta. Via MiXCR, TCRdb re-called the immunoSEQ multiplex PCR reads, giving one row per CDR3 protein. The table includes 180,000 or so distinct CDR3 sequences, about 95% detected once. This CDR3 spans 14 amino acids. The germline gives CDR1 MNHEY, CDR2 SMNVEV (reference sequence). V dropped 5 bases and J dropped 6 bases, with 11 bases sitting between them. Specimen: CD4+ T cells from PBMCs. The sequence came from a human donor with multiple sclerosis. This chain uses TRBV27 with TRBJ1-6, with D uncertain. CDR3 amino acids: CASSLIRGNSPLHF. CDR3 sequence (DNA): TGTGCCAGCAGTCTAATCCGGGGTAATTCACCCCTCCACTTT.